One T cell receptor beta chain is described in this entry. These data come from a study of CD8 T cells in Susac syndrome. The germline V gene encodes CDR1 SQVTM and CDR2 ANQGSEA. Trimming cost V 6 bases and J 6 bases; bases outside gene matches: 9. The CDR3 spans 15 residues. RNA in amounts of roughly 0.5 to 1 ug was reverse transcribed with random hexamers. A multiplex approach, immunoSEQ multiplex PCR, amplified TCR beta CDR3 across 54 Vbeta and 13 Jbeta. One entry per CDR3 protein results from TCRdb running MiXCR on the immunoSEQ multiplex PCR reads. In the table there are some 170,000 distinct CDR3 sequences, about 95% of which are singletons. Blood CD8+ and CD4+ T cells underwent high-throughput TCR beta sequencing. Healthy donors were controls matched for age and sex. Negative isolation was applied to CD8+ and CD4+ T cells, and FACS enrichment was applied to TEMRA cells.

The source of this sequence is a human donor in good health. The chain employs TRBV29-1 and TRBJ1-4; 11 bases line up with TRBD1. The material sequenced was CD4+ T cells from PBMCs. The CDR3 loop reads CSVLGTGGVDEKLFF. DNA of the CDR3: TGCAGCGTCCTTGGGACAGGGGGAGTTGATGAAAAACTGTTTTTT.